This TCR beta chain was sequenced in a study of identical twins. The CDR3 is 14 amino acids. Trimming cost V 3 bases and J 4 bases, with 10 bases left between them. Via MiXCR, TCRdb re-called the 5' RACE reads, giving one row per CDR3 protein. The sample carries roughly 350,000 distinct CDR3 sequences, roughly 9% recorded once. There are a few counts of this clonotype. The sample taken for sequencing was naive T cells sorted from blood. The chain employs TRBV12-3 or TRBV12-4 and TRBJ1-5; D not certain. This clonotype originated in a woman between 50 and 59 years old in good health. The CDR3 nucleotides are TGTGCCAGCAGTTTGGGATCATGGAATCAGCCCCAGCATTTT. Translated: CASSLGSWNQPQHF.